These T cell receptor beta chains were read from a single sample in a study of OX40 agonist ivuxolimab in advanced cancers. The data were produced by immunoSEQ multiplex PCR, yet TCRdb's version contains in-frame clones alone and is incomplete. The sample consists of about 73,000 clones, about nine tenths of them appearing once. Sequenced material: CD4+ or CD8+ T cells sorted from blood, taken in a trial of the OX40 agonist ivuxolimab. These receptors were obtained from an adult with an advanced solid tumor such as melanoma, head and neck, liver or kidney cancer. Each CDR3 is given with its conserved first and last residue. A D gene is named only where the DNA matches it firmly. Clone size is stated in some rows and not others, as once, few, many or a class when expanded.

D: NA
J: TRBJ1-2
size: NA
V: TRBV28
CDR3: CASTQEGGYTF
DNA: TGTGCCAGCACCCAAGAGGGTGGCTACACCTTC

D: NA
J: TRBJ2-3
size: once
V: TRBV2
CDR3: CASSESTSLPDTQYF
DNA: TGTGCCAGCAGTGAGTCGACTAGTCTCCCAGATACGCAGTATTTT

D: NA
J: TRBJ2-3
size: NA
V: TRBV19
CDR3: CASSIGLGTDTQYF
DNA: TGTGCCAGTAGTATCGGCCTAGGGACAGATACGCAGTATTTT

D: NA
J: TRBJ1-1
size: NA
V: TRBV18
CDR3: CASSRSRTELTEAFF
DNA: TGTGCCAGCTCACGATCCCGGACAGAACTCACTGAAGCTTTCTTT

D: NA
J: TRBJ1-5
size: NA
V: TRBV2
CDR3: CASSGTSSGNQPQHF
DNA: TGTGCCAGCAGTGGGACAAGCTCCGGCAATCAGCCCCAGCATTTT

D: TRBD1
J: TRBJ2-1
size: NA
V: TRBV10-2
CDR3: CASRTGTDSEQFF
DNA: TGCGCCAGCAGGACCGGGACAGACAGCGAGCAGTTCTTC

D: NA
J: TRBJ2-1
size: NA
V: TRBV30
CDR3: CAWSPLYEQFF
DNA: TGTGCCTGGAGTCCATTATATGAGCAGTTCTTC

D: NA
J: TRBJ1-3
size: NA
V: TRBV12-5
CDR3: CASGQVSGNTIYF
DNA: TGTGCCTCGGGACAAGTCTCTGGAAACACCATATATTTT

D: NA
J: TRBJ2-7
size: NA
V: TRBV2
CDR3: CASKGRIEQYF
DNA: TGTGCCAGCAAGGGGAGAATCGAGCAGTACTTC

D: NA
J: TRBJ1-3
size: NA
V: TRBV5-1
CDR3: CASSSNSGNTIYF
DNA: TGCGCCAGCAGCTCGAACTCTGGAAACACCATATATTTT

D: NA
J: TRBJ1-1
size: NA
V: TRBV6-5
CDR3: CASSYTGEWTEAFF
DNA: TGTGCCAGCAGTTACACGGGTGAATGGACTGAAGCTTTCTTC

D: NA
J: TRBJ1-3
size: NA
V: TRBV30
CDR3: CAWTSGDRLNTIYF
DNA: TGTGCCTGGACCTCGGGTGATCGGTTAAACACCATATATTTT

D: NA
J: TRBJ2-1
size: NA
V: TRBV5-6
CDR3: CASSWRTRVDEQFF
DNA: TGTGCCAGCAGCTGGCGGACGAGGGTCGATGAGCAGTTCTTC

D: TRBD2
J: TRBJ2-7
size: NA
V: TRBV13
CDR3: CASSLGGTSGIREQYF
DNA: TGTGCCAGCAGCTTGGGTGGTACTAGCGGGATCCGCGAGCAGTACTTC

D: NA
J: TRBJ1-1
size: few
V: TRBV11-2
CDR3: CASSLVATGTEAFF
DNA: TGTGCCAGCAGCTTAGTCGCGACGGGCACTGAAGCTTTCTTT

D: NA
J: TRBJ2-3
size: NA
V: TRBV9
CDR3: CASSVIASTDTQYF
DNA: TGTGCCAGCAGCGTTATAGCTAGCACAGATACGCAGTATTTT

D: TRBD1
J: TRBJ1-1
size: few
V: TRBV27
CDR3: CASSLLGQGGEAFF
DNA: TGTGCCAGCAGTTTATTAGGACAGGGTGGGGAAGCTTTCTTT

D: TRBD2
J: TRBJ2-3
size: NA
V: TRBV12-5
CDR3: CASGNTPPGLAGGDTQYF
DNA: TGTGCTAGTGGTAACACCCCTCCCGGACTAGCGGGGGGAGATACGCAGTATTTT

D: TRBD1
J: TRBJ2-4
size: NA
V: TRBV6-5
CDR3: CASSSQGAGKNIQYF
DNA: TGTGCCAGCAGTTCCCAGGGGGCTGGCAAAAACATTCAGTACTTC

D: NA
J: TRBJ1-3
size: NA
V: TRBV10-3
CDR3: CAISATPGNTIYF
DNA: TGTGCCATCAGTGCAACGCCAGGAAACACCATATATTTT

D: NA
J: TRBJ1-1
size: NA
V: TRBV5-1
CDR3: CASSTWTVGDTEAFF
DNA: TGCGCCAGCAGCACCTGGACAGTGGGGGACACTGAAGCTTTCTTT

D: NA
J: TRBJ1-6
size: once
V: TRBV13
CDR3: CASSGRGGNSPLHF
DNA: TGTGCCAGCAGCGGCCGGGGGGGCAATTCACCCCTCCACTTT

D: TRBD2
J: TRBJ2-1
size: NA
V: TRBV5-5
CDR3: CASSPRGGTSGGGLYNEQFF
DNA: TGTGCCAGCAGCCCAAGGGGTGGGACTAGCGGGGGAGGCTTGTACAATGAGCAGTTCTTC

D: NA
J: TRBJ1-5
size: NA
V: TRBV18
CDR3: CASSPAVSNQPQHF
DNA: TGTGCCAGCTCTCCAGCGGTTAGCAATCAGCCCCAGCATTTT

D: NA
J: TRBJ2-5
size: NA
V: TRBV10-1
CDR3: CASSSSSQETQYF
DNA: TGCGCCAGCAGTTCATCCAGCCAAGAGACCCAGTACTTC

D: NA
J: TRBJ1-4
size: NA
V: TRBV29-1
CDR3: CSAADRATNEKLFF
DNA: TGCAGCGCTGCGGACAGAGCAACTAATGAAAAACTGTTTTTT

D: NA
J: TRBJ1-2
size: NA
V: TRBV6-1
CDR3: CASWEGGGNYGYTF
DNA: TGTGCCAGCTGGGAAGGCGGCGGTAACTATGGCTACACCTTC

D: TRBD1
J: TRBJ1-2
size: once
V: TRBV14
CDR3: CASSLVTGTLYGYTF
DNA: TGTGCCAGCAGTCTTGTGACAGGGACCCTCTATGGCTACACCTTC

D: NA
J: TRBJ1-5
size: NA
V: TRBV7-8
CDR3: CASSLNIAQPQHF
DNA: TGTGCCAGCAGCTTAAACATCGCTCAGCCCCAGCATTTT

D: NA
J: TRBJ2-3
size: NA
V: TRBV6-6
CDR3: CASSYSPGGDTQYF
DNA: TGTGCCAGCAGTTACTCGCCCGGAGGAGATACGCAGTATTTT

D: NA
J: TRBJ1-2
size: NA
V: TRBV28
CDR3: CASSSLGVLSGYTF
DNA: TGTGCCAGCAGTTCCCTAGGTGTACTTAGTGGCTACACCTTC

D: TRBD1
J: TRBJ1-4
size: once
V: TRBV5-6
CDR3: CASSSRQGIYEKLFF
DNA: TGTGCCAGCAGCTCGAGACAGGGAATATATGAAAAACTGTTTTTT

D: NA
J: TRBJ2-7
size: NA
V: TRBV28
CDR3: CASSPTGYTYEQYF
DNA: TGTGCCAGCAGCCCAACAGGGTACACCTACGAGCAGTACTTC

D: TRBD2
J: TRBJ2-1
size: NA
V: TRBV4-2
CDR3: CASTTTSSGGRYNEQFF
DNA: TGTGCCAGCACCACAACGTCCAGCGGGGGGAGATACAATGAGCAGTTCTTC

D: NA
J: TRBJ2-3
size: NA
V: TRBV10-3
CDR3: CAISDADTQYF
DNA: TGTGCCATCAGTGACGCAGATACGCAGTATTTT

D: NA
J: TRBJ2-3
size: few
V: TRBV18
CDR3: CASSSNTDTQYF
DNA: TGTGCCAGCTCATCTAACACAGATACGCAGTATTTT

D: TRBD1
J: TRBJ1-5
size: NA
V: TRBV6-1
CDR3: CASSAGTGRGSNQPQHF
DNA: TGTGCCAGCAGTGCGGGGACAGGGAGGGGTAGCAATCAGCCCCAGCATTTT

D: TRBD2
J: TRBJ2-3
size: few
V: TRBV7-9
CDR3: CASSPRLAGTSTDTQYF
DNA: TGTGCCAGCAGCCCCAGACTAGCTGGCACTAGCACAGATACGCAGTATTTT

D: NA
J: TRBJ2-1
size: NA
V: TRBV19
CDR3: CASSGDLFYNEQFF
DNA: TGTGCCAGTAGTGGGGACCTTTTCTACAATGAGCAGTTCTTC

D: TRBD1
J: TRBJ1-1
size: NA
V: TRBV6-4
CDR3: CASSGTGDLGTEAFF
DNA: TGTGCCAGCAGCGGGACAGGGGATCTGGGCACTGAAGCTTTCTTT

D: NA
J: TRBJ1-2
size: few
V: TRBV10-2
CDR3: CASWGPQDGPNYGYTF
DNA: TGCGCCAGCTGGGGCCCTCAGGACGGACCTAACTATGGCTACACCTTC

D: NA
J: TRBJ2-3
size: NA
V: TRBV6-5
CDR3: CASRTDTDTQYF
DNA: TGTGCCAGCAGGACGGACACAGATACGCAGTATTTT

D: NA
J: TRBJ1-1
size: once
V: TRBV6-1
CDR3: CASSRGIDTEAFF
DNA: TGTGCCAGCAGTCGGGGTATTGACACTGAAGCTTTCTTT

D: NA
J: TRBJ2-3
size: NA
V: TRBV29-1
CDR3: CSVEQGVITDTQYF
DNA: TGCAGCGTTGAACAAGGGGTTATCACAGATACGCAGTATTTT

D: TRBD1
J: TRBJ1-2
size: NA
V: TRBV19
CDR3: CASRSQGAGDYGYTF
DNA: TGTGCCAGTAGGAGCCAGGGGGCTGGTGACTATGGCTACACCTTC